This T cell receptor beta chain stems from a study of T cell repertoires in cytomegalovirus infection. This clonotype has a count of ten or more. Its antigen remains unknown. Each CDR3 protein is one row after TCRdb ran MiXCR on the reads. The sample includes fewer than 650,000 distinct CDR3 sequences, over 35% of them seen just once. V lost 7 bases and J lost 6, with 19 bases in between. Per germline, CDR1 SGHTA and CDR2 FQGNSA. The CDR3 consists of 15 residues. This chain connects TRBV7-2 to TRBJ2-1, with D possibly TRBD1 on 6 matching bases. This receptor was identified in a human donor in good health (CMV status not recorded). Some clones in this sample may be carry-over from other donors' samples. This sample comprised cultured PBMCs, obtained from culture after CMV antigen stimulation. The DNA for the CDR3 is TGTGCCAGCACCCCCCGGCCATTGACAGGCAATGAGCAGTTCTTC. Amino acids: CASTPRPLTGNEQFF.